This TCR beta chain was sequenced during a study of PD-1 blockade in classical Hodgkin lymphoma. Study in general: Nivolumab was administered to patients intravenously at 3 mg/kg every 2 weeks. Study-level results: Only CD4+ TCR diversity, not CD8+, had risen significantly by C4D1. Repertoire differences lack defined causes, possibly disease activity or prior therapy.

Concerning this clone itself: Antigen specificity is unknown.

Each and every patient relapsed after autologous stem cell transplantation, and patients got differing brentuximab vedotin exposure. The data were produced by immunoSEQ multiplex PCR, yet TCRdb's version contains in-frame clones alone and is incomplete. The repertoire holds about 19,000 clones, with about four fifths as singletons. CDR3 length: 14 amino acids. Germline CDR1 and CDR2: LGHNA and YNFKEQ. V was pared by 3 bases and J by 7 bases, with 12 bases between. V gene TRBV4-2 combines with J gene TRBJ2-2; unclear D gene. The material was peripheral blood mononuclear cells (PBMCs), obtained before the second cycle of nivolumab. The sequence was obtained from a human donor with classical Hodgkin lymphoma. This CDR3 reads CASSHIRSDGELFF. CDR3 DNA sequence: TGTGCCAGCAGCCATATCCGGTCCGACGGGGAGCTGTTTTTT.